The 26 T cell receptor beta chains below come from one sample, sequenced in a study of immune evolution from preneoplasia to lung adenocarcinoma. The data were produced by immunoSEQ multiplex PCR, yet TCRdb's version contains in-frame clones alone and is incomplete. The sample comprises tens of thousands of clones, 60% to 80% of which are singletons, and approximately 5.6% rests with the top ten. The sequencing input was FFPE invasive lung adenocarcinoma tissue. The receptors derive from a person between 55 and 69 years old with lung adenocarcinoma.

This clone has a handful of counts. CDR3 amino acids: CASSFRPGPLAGELFF. CDR3 DNA sequence: TGTGCCAGCAGTTTCCGACCAGGACCTCTGGCCGGGGAGCTGTTTTTT. The gene calls are TRBV28 and TRBJ2-2; D is unresolved. The length of the CDR3 is 16 residues. The ends were cut back, 3 bases at V and 6 bases at J, with 17 bases in the middle. Germline V CDR1 and CDR2: MDHEN, SYDVKM.

The gene calls are TRBV11-3 and TRBJ2-5; TRBD1 matches at 11 bases. Trimming at V came to 5 bases and at J to 4 bases, leaving 9 bases not matched to a gene. Germline V gives CDR1 SGHNT, CDR2 YENEEA. The CDR3 length is 16 residues. CDR3 amino acids: CASSRDGQGAGETQYF. In nucleotides, the CDR3 is TGTGCCAGCAGCAGAGACGGACAGGGGGCGGGAGAGACCCAGTACTTC.

The V call is TRBV7-9, the J call TRBJ1-5, with 8 nucleotides matching TRBD1. The V and J ends lost 5 bases and 2 bases, in that order; junction bases with no gene match: 2. The germline V gene has CDR1 SEHNR and CDR2 FQNEAQ (reference sequence). There are 14 residues in the CDR3. This CDR3 is CASSPTGGNQPQHF. The DNA of the CDR3 is TGTGCCAGCAGCCCGACAGGGGGCAATCAGCCCCAGCATTTT.

The rearrangement uses TRBV30 and TRBJ1-5, with D unresolved. Germline lookup yields CDR1 GTSNPN and CDR2 SVGIG (reference sequence). The CDR3 length is 12 residues. V was cut by 2 bases and J by 6 bases, with 8 bases left in between. The CDR3 loop is CAWSTGFQPQHF. The DNA of the CDR3 is TGTGCCTGGAGTACGGGGTTTCAGCCCCAGCATTTT.

The chain employs TRBV11-2 and TRBJ2-2; D may be TRBD1 or TRBD2 (7 bases each). Germline CDR1 is SGHAT and CDR2 is FQNNGV. This CDR3 is 16 amino acids long. The V and J ends lost 4 bases and 2 bases respectively, with 14 bases between them. CDR3 in DNA: TGTGCCAGCAGCTCGGGGGGACAGCTTAACACCGGGGAGCTGTTTTTT. Translation: CASSSGGQLNTGELFF.

CDR3 protein: CASSRGQYNEQFF. CDR3 in DNA: TGTGCCAGTAGTAGGGGACAGTACAATGAGCAGTTCTTC. This sequence joins TRBV19 and TRBJ2-1; TRBD1 matches 7 bases. The CDR3 runs to 13 residues. V gave up 4 bases and J gave up 4 bases; unmatched junction bases: 1. Germline CDR1 LNHDA, CDR2 SQIVND (reference sequence). Combining the CDR3 with reference TRBV19 and TRBJ2-1 gives the whole variable domain DGGITQSPKYLFRKEGQNVTLSCEQNLNHDAMYWYRQDPGQGLRLIYYSQIVNDFQKGDIAEGYSVSREKKESFPLTVTSAQKNPTAFYLCASSRGQYNEQFFGPGTRLTVL.

V is TRBV10-3 and J is TRBJ2-1; TRBD2 might be the D (6 bases). The CDR3 has 14 amino acids. The V end lost 4 bases, the J end lost 6 bases, and 13 bases lay between the germline ends. Germline V CDR1 and CDR2: ENHRY, SYGVKD. The CDR3 DNA reads TGTGCCATCAGTGGGGGAGGCCCTACCAATGAGCAGTTCTTC. Protein product: CAISGGGPTNEQFF.

The chain joins TRBV11-2 to TRBJ2-5; a possible D gene is TRBD1 (5 bases). The CDR3 covers 15 residues. Per the germline V gene, CDR1 is SGHAT and CDR2 is FQNNGV. V was cut by 2 bases and J by 2 bases, with 12 bases left in between. The CDR3 nucleotides are TGTGCCAGCAGCTTAACCCCAGGGTGGCAAGAGACCCAGTACTTC. It codes for CASSLTPGWQETQYF.

The rearrangement links TRBV7-2 to TRBJ2-7, with no clear D. The CDR3 is 13 residues long. Germline V gene sequence: CDR1 SGHTA, CDR2 FQGNSA. The V end was cut by 2 bases, the J end by 3 bases, with 8 bases between. The CDR3 sequence: CASSLNWIYEQYF. Here the CDR3 DNA reads TGTGCCAGCAGCTTAAACTGGATCTACGAGCAGTACTTC.

As DNA, the CDR3 is TGTGCCAGCAGTTTTGTGGGGGAGGGCCTTGTCTACGAGCAGTACTTC. Amino acid sequence: CASSFVGEGLVYEQYF. This chain uses TRBV27 with TRBJ2-7; TRBD2 aligns across 7 bases. The CDR3 loop spans 16 amino acids. Germline V gene lookup returns CDR1 MNHEY and CDR2 SMNVEV (reference sequence). The trim removed 3 bases at V and 3 bases at J, leaving 11 bases unmatched.

This chain connects TRBV18 to TRBJ2-1, with a weak D call TRBD1 (6 bases). Trimming took 3 bases from V and 7 from J, leaving 16 bases between them. This CDR3 has 15 amino acids. Germline CDR1 reads KGHSH; CDR2 reads LQKENI. This CDR3 is CASSPPGHQFNEQFF. CDR3 DNA: TGTGCCAGCTCACCCCCGGGACACCAGTTTAATGAGCAGTTCTTC.

The rearrangement uses TRBV5-1 and TRBJ1-1; 9 nucleotides agree with TRBD1. The V gene's germline CDR1 is SGHRS and CDR2 YFSETQ. The CDR3 extends over 16 amino acids. The trim removed 4 bases at V and 3 bases at J, leaving 10 bases unmatched. CDR3 nucleotide sequence: TGCGCCAGCAGCCCGGGACAGGGCGATAGGGACACTGAAGCTTTCTTT. Protein product: CASSPGQGDRDTEAFF.

CDR3 region: CASSSYLSDTQYF. Written as DNA, the CDR3 is TGTGCCAGCAGCTCCTATCTGTCTGATACGCAGTATTTT. The rearrangement uses TRBV7-3 and TRBJ2-3; D not certain. CDR3 length: 13 amino acids. V gave up 4 bases and J gave up 6 bases, with 11 bases separating them. The V gene's germline CDR1 is SGHTA and CDR2 FQGTGA.

CDR3 in amino acids: CASSPGQGGEQYF. The CDR3 nucleotides are TGTGCCAGCAGCCCGGGACAGGGGGGAGAGCAGTACTTC. This rearrangement joins TRBV11-2 to TRBJ2-7, with 11 positions matching TRBD1. Germline assignment: CDR1 SGHAT and CDR2 FQNNGV. The CDR3 covers 13 residues. V shed 5 bases, J shed 7 bases, and the junction held 4 bases outside the gene matches.

The chain carries TRBV6-6 and TRBJ1-2, with D possibly being TRBD1 (6 bases). The CDR3 covers 13 residues. Germline-derived CDR1 and CDR2 are MNHNY and SVGAGI (reference sequence). V lost 6 bases, J lost 8 bases, and 16 bases lay in between. The CDR3: CASSQHKTGGYTF. In nucleotides, the CDR3 is TGTGCCAGCAGCCAGCATAAGACAGGCGGCTACACCTTC.

The chain combines TRBV28 with TRBJ1-4; tentative D call: TRBD1 (6 bases). Germline V gene sequence: CDR1 MDHEN, CDR2 SYDVKM. Trimming cost V 4 bases and J 7 bases, with 13 bases left between them. The CDR3 is 14 amino acids. The CDR3: CASSYGTTREKLFF. The CDR3 region has the DNA TGTGCCAGCAGTTACGGGACAACCCGTGAAAAACTGTTTTTT.

The V gene is TRBV4-1, the J gene TRBJ1-3; D remains ambiguous. This CDR3 region has 14 residues. V dropped 4 bases and J dropped 0 bases, with 7 bases sitting between them. CDR1 is MGHRA and CDR2 is YSYEKL in the germline V gene. Here the CDR3 reads CASSPQHSGNTIYF. In DNA, the CDR3 is TGCGCCAGCAGCCCCCAGCACTCTGGAAACACCATATATTTT.

The genes are TRBV11-2 and TRBJ2-2; 10 bases map to TRBD2. After removal of 7 bases from V and 3 bases from J, the junction contained 8 bases not matched to a gene. This CDR3 spans 16 amino acids. Germline V gene data show CDR1 as SGHAT and CDR2 as FQNNGV. CDR3: CASIGLAGVYTGELFF. In DNA, the CDR3 is TGTGCCAGCATCGGGCTAGCGGGAGTTTACACCGGGGAGCTGTTTTTT.

The count of this clone is one. This chain links TRBV5-1 with TRBJ1-1; a possible D gene is TRBD1 (6 bases). Trimming stripped 0 bases from V and 4 bases from J, with 7 bases between. Germline V gives CDR1 SGHRS, CDR2 YFSETQ. CDR3 length: 13 amino acids. CDR3 sequence: CASSLGQATEAFF. The CDR3 region has the DNA TGCGCCAGCAGCTTGGGACAGGCCACTGAAGCTTTCTTT.

The chain uses TRBV12-5 and TRBJ2-7; 8 nucleotides match TRBD2. Germline trimming cut 1 base from V and 0 bases from J; bases unmatched to any gene: 2. Germline loops: CDR1 LGHNT, CDR2 FRNRAP. There are 15 residues in the CDR3. CDR3 coding DNA: TGTGCTAGTGGTTTGGGACTAGCGTCCTCCTACGAGCAGTACTTC. It encodes CASGLGLASSYEQYF. Full variable domain (missing parts from reference TRBV12-5 and TRBJ2-7): DARVTQTPRHKVTEMGQEVTMRCQPILGHNTVFWYRQTMMQGLELLAYFRNRAPLDDSGMPKDRFSAEMPDATLATLKIQPSEPRDSAVYFCASGLGLASSYEQYFGPGTRLTVT.

The chain carries TRBV5-4 and TRBJ1-1; D is possibly TRBD1 (6 bases). This CDR3 region has 14 residues. The germline V and J ends were trimmed by 5 bases and 2 bases, with 13 bases remaining between them. The germline CDR1 and CDR2 sequences are SGHNT and YYREEE (reference sequence). CDR3 amino acids: CASSFEDSNTEAFF. The CDR3 DNA is TGTGCCAGCAGTTTTGAGGACAGTAACACTGAAGCTTTCTTT.

This clone was recorded a few times. The chain carries TRBV7-2 and TRBJ2-1; the D is unclear. This CDR3 is built from 15 residues. Looked up from germline, CDR1 is SGHTA and CDR2 is FQGNSA. V lost 1 base to trimming and J lost 0 bases, with 7 bases between them. The CDR3 reads CASSLGPDSYNEQFF. The CDR3 region has the DNA TGTGCCAGCAGCTTAGGCCCAGACTCCTACAATGAGCAGTTCTTC.

The chain carries TRBV7-9 and TRBJ1-1; D might be TRBD1 (5 bases). CDR3 length equals 15 residues. Trimming cost V 2 bases and J 5 bases, with 15 bases left between them. CDR1 SEHNR and CDR2 FQNEAQ come from the germline V gene (reference sequence). CDR3 residues: CASSLNGGYETEAFF. Written as DNA, the CDR3 is TGTGCCAGCAGCTTAAATGGGGGTTATGAGACTGAAGCTTTCTTT.

The rearrangement joins TRBV11-3 to TRBJ2-5, with 7 bases that match TRBD1. The CDR3 has 13 amino acids. J gave up 7 bases and V 4 bases, and 6 bases lay outside the gene matches. The germline gives CDR1 SGHNT, CDR2 YENEEA. In nucleotides, the CDR3 is TGTGCCAGCAGCTCCGGGACAGAGGGGACCCAGTACTTC. It yields the protein CASSSGTEGTQYF.

This clone was observed a few times. The chain recombines TRBV30 with TRBJ2-7; 7 nucleotides match TRBD1. V lost 3 bases, J lost 4 bases, and 6 bases stayed unmatched. From germline, CDR1 is GTSNPN and CDR2 SVGIG (reference sequence). The CDR3 is 13 amino acids. This CDR3 is CAWSPGTVYEQYF. CDR3 in DNA: TGTGCCTGGAGCCCAGGGACAGTTTACGAGCAGTACTTC.

The J gene is TRBJ2-7, the V gene TRBV11-2; maybe TRBD2 (6 bases). The V and J ends lost 4 bases and 6 bases respectively, with 13 bases between them. This CDR3 has 13 residues. The germline V gene encodes CDR1 SGHAT and CDR2 FQNNGV. The chain's CDR3 is CASSSELRGEQYF. DNA of the CDR3: TGTGCCAGCAGCTCGGAACTGCGGGGCGAGCAGTACTTC.